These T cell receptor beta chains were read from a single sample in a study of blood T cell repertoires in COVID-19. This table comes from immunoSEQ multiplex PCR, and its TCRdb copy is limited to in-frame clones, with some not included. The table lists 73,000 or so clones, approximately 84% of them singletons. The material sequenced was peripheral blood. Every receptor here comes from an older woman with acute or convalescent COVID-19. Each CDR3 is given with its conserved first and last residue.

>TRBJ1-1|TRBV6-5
CASSQGALPEAFF
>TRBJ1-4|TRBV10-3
CAISAGEGEKLFF
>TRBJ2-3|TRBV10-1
CASSKQGVDTQYF
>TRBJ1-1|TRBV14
CASSQVSSGTEAFF
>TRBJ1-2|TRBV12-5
CASENLGGQGPGYTF
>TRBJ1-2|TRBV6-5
CASIPTGGLNGYTF
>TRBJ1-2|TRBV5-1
CASSVDRGYGYTF
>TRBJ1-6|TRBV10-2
CASSENRERSPLHF
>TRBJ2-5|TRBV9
CASSLSGGLIQETQYF
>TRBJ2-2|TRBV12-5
CASGSPTGGNTGELFF
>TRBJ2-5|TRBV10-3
CATQKIPGETQYF
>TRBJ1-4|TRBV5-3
CARSGAGLINATNEKLFF
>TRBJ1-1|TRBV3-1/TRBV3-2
CASSPVPGQRNTEAFF
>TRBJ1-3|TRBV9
CASSDTGGVDTIYF
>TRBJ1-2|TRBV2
CASSDTLFYGYTF
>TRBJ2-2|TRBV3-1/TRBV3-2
CASSHGGGNTGELFF
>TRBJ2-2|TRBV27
CASSLWGQGAPTGELFF
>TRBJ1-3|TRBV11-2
CASSQGSSGNTIYF
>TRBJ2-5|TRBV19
CASSIQGTETQYF
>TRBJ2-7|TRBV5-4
CASSLYATSNYEQYF
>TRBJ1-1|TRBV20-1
CSASRGWMNTEAFF
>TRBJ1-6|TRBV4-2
CASSQGGQGPYNSPLHF
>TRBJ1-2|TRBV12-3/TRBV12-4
CASTLGGPYGYTF
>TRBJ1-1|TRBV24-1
CATSDSTGSFEETEAFF
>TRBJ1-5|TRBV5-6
CASSRTGAEPQHF
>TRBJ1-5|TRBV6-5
CASSRTGLGDQPQHF
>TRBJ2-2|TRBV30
CAGTVTGELFF